This T cell receptor beta chain was documented in a study of response to subunit inactivated influenza vaccine. This clonotype was detected only a few times. The antigen is not known. One entry per CDR3 protein, called by TCRdb with MiXCR from the RT-PCR reads. The table lists roughly 170,000 distinct CDR3 sequences, about 10% of them singletons. The germline CDR1 and CDR2 sequences are SGHAT and FQNNGV. The CDR3 is 18 residues long. The J segment lost 5 bases and the V segment lost 5 bases, leaving 16 bases of the junction unmatched. Study-level points and caveats: It was the authors' suggestion that each seasonal influenza vaccination recruits few new T cells.

The sequencing here drew on non-naive T cells sorted from PBMCs, taken on the day of vaccination. This receptor was taken from a man aged 50 to 59 who received an inactivated influenza vaccine. The rearrangement links TRBV11-2 to TRBJ2-3, with TRBD2 matching 10 bases. The CDR3 coding sequence is TGTGCCAGCAGCAGCCCCGCCGGGGGGAGCGGGAGGGGAGATACGCAGTATTTT. Translated, it gives CASSSPAGGSGRGDTQYF.